The 24 T cell receptor beta chains presented below share a single source sample, sequenced in a study of cytomegalovirus exposure and HLA in healthy donors. Primers: 60 Vbeta forward and 13 Jbeta reverse. Sequencing was performed with immunoSEQ multiplex PCR; in TCRdb, only in-frame clones are kept and a portion is missing. The table lists around 150,000 clones, 60% to 80% of them singletons. Input material: PBMCs. Source of these receptors: a male donor in good health and CMV-seronegative.

Details on this clone: Sequence at one end of the junction differs from germline and may be a read error. The chain employs TRBV5-1 and TRBJ2-1, with a weak D call TRBD2 (7 bases). Germline assignment: CDR1 SGHRS and CDR2 YFSETQ. The CDR3 loop spans 16 amino acids. DNA for the CDR3: TGCGCCGGCAGCGCCGCGGGGGACACAATTTACAATGAGCAGTTCTTC. It is translated as CAGSAAGDTIYNEQFF.

About this clone itself: One junction end does not reproduce the germline sequence, and a read error may be involved. This chain joins TRBV7-9 and TRBJ2-5, with D perhaps TRBD1 (6 bases). This CDR3 is built from 13 residues. The germline gives CDR1 SEHNR, CDR2 FQNEAQ (reference sequence). CDR3 DNA sequence: TGTTCCAGTAAGAGGGGGTACCAAGAGACCCAGTACTTC. Protein product: CSSKRGYQETQYF.

V gene TRBV7-9 combines with J gene TRBJ2-1, with D perhaps TRBD2 (6 bases). Germline V gene lookup returns CDR1 SEHNR and CDR2 FQNEAQ (reference sequence). Trimming took off 5 bases at V and 8 bases at J, with 19 bases between the two ends. This CDR3 region has 15 residues. The CDR3 sequence is CASSTSNGPPHEQFF. CDR3 nucleotides: TGTGCCAGCAGCACTAGCAATGGACCCCCCCATGAGCAGTTCTTC.

The J gene is TRBJ2-7, the V gene TRBV6-5; weak D call: TRBD1 (5 bases). Trimming stripped 3 bases from V and 2 bases from J, with 8 bases between. The length of the CDR3 is 13 residues. The germline gives CDR1 MNHEY, CDR2 SVGAGI. CDR3 DNA: TGTGCCAGCAGTTATCAGGGAACCTACGAGCAGTACTTC. It specifies CASSYQGTYEQYF.

The V gene is TRBV14, the J gene TRBJ1-6; 7 nucleotides match TRBD1. This CDR3 contains 15 residues. Germline values: CDR1 SGHDN, CDR2 FVKESK. With 3 bases clipped from V and 7 bases from J, the junction kept 6 bases outside the gene matches. The CDR3, as DNA: TGTGCCAGCAGCCATACCGGGACAGCCAATTCACCCCTCCACTTT. Its translation: CASSHTGTANSPLHF.

This clone was recorded only once. This chain connects TRBV5-4 to TRBJ2-7; 7 nucleotides line up with TRBD2. This CDR3 spans 16 amino acids. The V gene end was trimmed by 4 bases and the J gene end by 6 bases; junction bases not matched to a gene: 16. From germline, CDR1 is SGHNT and CDR2 YYREEE (reference sequence). This chain's CDR3 is CASSGAWGGSSGEQYF. CDR3 coding DNA: TGTGCCAGCAGCGGTGCTTGGGGCGGGAGTTCGGGCGAGCAGTACTTC. Based on the CDR3 plus reference TRBV5-4 and TRBJ2-7, the full variable domain is ETGVTQSPTHLIKTRGQQVTLRCSSQSGHNTVSWYQQALGQGPQFIFQYYREEENGRGNFPPRFSGLQFPNYSSELNVNALELDDSALYLCASSGAWGGSSGEQYFGPGTRLTVT.

The chain is built from TRBV19 and TRBJ2-5, with 10 bases matching TRBD2. Looked up from germline, CDR1 is LNHDA and CDR2 is SQIVND (reference sequence). CDR3 size: 15 residues. V shed 3 bases, J shed 4 bases, and the junction held 5 bases outside the gene matches. CDR3 protein: CASSMRASGRETQYF. The CDR3 DNA sequence: TGTGCCAGTAGTATGCGGGCTAGCGGGAGAGAGACCCAGTACTTC.

The chain uses TRBV27 and TRBJ1-6; no clear D. Trimming shortened V by 5 bases and J by 2 bases, and 4 bases separated the two germline ends. Per the germline V gene, CDR1 is MNHEY and CDR2 is SMNVEV (reference sequence). CDR3 size: 13 residues. For the CDR3, the DNA is TGTGCCAGCAGTCCCACCTATAATTCACCCCTCCACTTT. Its protein is CASSPTYNSPLHF.

This clone was seen a handful of times. The V gene is TRBV11-3, the J gene TRBJ1-2; 8 bases match TRBD1. Germline V gives CDR1 SGHNT, CDR2 YENEEA. The CDR3 has 12 residues. Trimming removed 5 bases from V and 4 bases from J; junction bases left unmatched: 0. CDR3 protein: CASSQGAYGYTF. The CDR3 region has the DNA TGTGCCAGCAGCCAGGGGGCCTATGGCTACACCTTC.

V usage is TRBV10-3 and J usage is TRBJ2-1; D might be TRBD2 (6 bases). This CDR3 contains 12 residues. Germline loops: CDR1 ENHRY, CDR2 SYGVKD. V gave up 8 bases and J gave up 2 bases, with 7 bases separating them. The CDR3 spells CAIAGTYNEQFF. The CDR3 DNA reads TGTGCCATCGCGGGGACCTACAATGAGCAGTTCTTC.

For this clone: An end of the junction differs from the germline gene, which may be a read error. The chain couples TRBV7-2 to TRBJ2-1; TRBD2 agrees at 11 bases. The CDR3 covers 17 residues. Germline values: CDR1 SGHTA, CDR2 FQGNSA. DNA for the CDR3: TGTGCCAGCAGCCCAACTCTGGATAGCGGGAGGGGGAATGAGCGGTTCTTC. It codes for CASSPTLDSGRGNERFF.

The genes are TRBV25-1 and TRBJ2-4; 9 nucleotides match TRBD1. Trimming cost V 2 bases and J 4 bases; bases outside gene matches: 9. CDR1 is MGHDK and CDR2 is SYGVNS in the germline V gene. This CDR3 spans 17 amino acids. The CDR3, as DNA: TGTGCCAGCAGTGAACGAACCGCCGGGACAGGGAAAAACATTCAGTACTTC. This gives the protein CASSERTAGTGKNIQYF.

The chain recombines TRBV4-1 with TRBJ1-2; D remains unclear. CDR1 and CDR2 (germline): MGHRA, YSYEKL. The CDR3 runs 13 residues. With 3 bases removed from V and 3 bases from J, the gap between germline ends came to 8 bases. The CDR3 loop reads CASSHSPDYGYTF. The DNA for the CDR3 is TGCGCCAGCAGCCATAGCCCAGACTATGGCTACACCTTC.

This chain links TRBV5-4 with TRBJ2-7, with D possibly being TRBD2 (5 bases). From germline, CDR1 is SGHNT and CDR2 YYREEE (reference sequence). V dropped 0 bases and J dropped 2 bases, with 12 bases sitting between them. CDR3 length equals 15 residues. The chain's CDR3 is CASSLEGAAAYEQYF. The CDR3 DNA sequence: TGTGCCAGCAGCTTGGAGGGAGCGGCTGCCTACGAGCAGTACTTC.

CDR3: CASSIDNYSEQYF. The CDR3, as DNA: TGTGCCAGTAGTATAGATAATTATTCCGAGCAGTACTTC. V is TRBV19 and J is TRBJ2-7, with unresolved D. The CDR3 length is 13 residues. Trimming removed 0 bases at V and 6 bases at J, with 9 bases between. CDR1 LNHDA and CDR2 SQIVND come from the germline V gene (reference sequence).

The CDR3 region has the DNA TGTGCCAGCACCCCGACTAGACCTAGCTACGAGCAGTACTTC. This codes for CASTPTRPSYEQYF. The V call is TRBV27, the J call TRBJ2-7; D is perhaps TRBD2 (6 bases). Germline lookup yields CDR1 MNHEY and CDR2 SMNVEV (reference sequence). The CDR3 has 14 residues. The V and J ends lost 7 bases and 3 bases respectively, with 16 bases between them.

This chain connects TRBV9 to TRBJ2-5; TRBD1 matches 8 bases. The last part of the DNA fits TRBJ2-7 better; the J call may be wrong. This CDR3 comprises 17 residues. Germline V gene data show CDR1 as SGDLS and CDR2 as YYNGEE. CDR3 in DNA: TGTGCCAGCAGCGCGACAGGCCGACAGGGGAGTTTTGGCGAGCAGTACTTC. Translating gives CASSATGRQGSFGEQYF.

The gene calls are TRBV6-1 and TRBJ2-5; 9 bases map to TRBD1. With V trimmed by 10 bases and J by 1 base, 4 bases remained unmatched. The CDR3 runs to 13 residues. The V gene's germline CDR1 is MNHNS and CDR2 SASEGT. CDR3 region: CANSQGAQETQYF. In nucleotides, the CDR3 is TGTGCCAACTCACAGGGGGCCCAAGAGACCCAGTACTTC.

This clone was seen only once. J is TRBJ2-5 and V is TRBV7-3; maybe TRBD1 (5 bases). Trimming took off 0 bases at V and 5 bases at J, with 7 bases between the two ends. Looked up from germline, CDR1 is SGHTA and CDR2 is FQGTGA. The CDR3 loop spans 13 amino acids. In nucleotides, the CDR3 is TGTGCCAGCAGCTTAACAGGGGTGGAGACCCAGTACTTC. This encodes CASSLTGVETQYF.

The chain is built from TRBV7-8 and TRBJ2-7, with 8 bases identical to TRBD2. The CDR3 length is 14 residues. Germline V gene lookup returns CDR1 SGHVS and CDR2 FQNEAQ. Trimming at V came to 6 bases and at J to 3 bases, leaving 7 bases not matched to a gene. Here the CDR3 DNA reads TGTGCCAGCAGATTTAGCGGGGCCCGCTACGAGCAGTACTTC. Its translation: CASRFSGARYEQYF. Full variable domain (remainder filled in from reference TRBV7-8 and TRBJ2-7): GAGVSQSPRYKVAKRGQDVALRCDPISGHVSLFWYQQALGQGPEFLTYFQNEAQLDKSGLPSDRFFAERPEGSVSTLKIQRTQQEDSAVYLCASRFSGARYEQYFGPGTRLTVT.

This chain uses TRBV9 with TRBJ2-1, with 7 bases matching TRBD1. The V segment lost 1 base and the J segment 5 bases; nucleotides outside the gene matches: 6. The length of the CDR3 is 15 residues. Germline-derived CDR1 and CDR2 are SGDLS and YYNGEE. The CDR3 region is CASSVSGTANNEQFF. In DNA form, the CDR3 reads TGTGCCAGCAGCGTATCAGGGACAGCAAACAATGAGCAGTTCTTC.

J is TRBJ2-4 and V is TRBV7-2, with D tentatively TRBD1 (5 bases). V was clipped by 0 bases and J by 7 bases, with 10 bases between them. This CDR3 is built from 14 residues. CDR1 SGHTA and CDR2 FQGNSA come from the germline V gene. The CDR3 loop reads CASSLANSGNIQYF. Written as DNA, the CDR3 is TGTGCCAGCAGCTTAGCTAATTCAGGGAACATTCAGTACTTC.

J is TRBJ2-1 and V is TRBV7-3; D may be TRBD1 (6 bases). Trimming removed 1 base at V and 1 base at J, with 8 bases between. The CDR3 covers 15 residues. Germline CDR1 and CDR2: SGHTA and FQGTGA. CDR3 region: CASSLSQGSYNEQFF. The CDR3, as DNA: TGTGCCAGCAGCTTAAGTCAGGGGTCCTACAATGAGCAGTTCTTC.

This clone has more than one count but fewer than ten. The rearrangement uses TRBV5-8 and TRBJ2-5; 8 bases are a match to TRBD2. The V gene's germline CDR1 is SGHTS and CDR2 YDEGEE. The V segment lost 3 bases and the J segment 5 bases; nucleotides outside the gene matches: 9. This CDR3 is built from 15 residues. CDR3 sequence: CASSYGTRGMETQYF. The CDR3 nucleotides read TGTGCCAGCAGCTACGGGACTAGAGGGATGGAGACCCAGTACTTC.